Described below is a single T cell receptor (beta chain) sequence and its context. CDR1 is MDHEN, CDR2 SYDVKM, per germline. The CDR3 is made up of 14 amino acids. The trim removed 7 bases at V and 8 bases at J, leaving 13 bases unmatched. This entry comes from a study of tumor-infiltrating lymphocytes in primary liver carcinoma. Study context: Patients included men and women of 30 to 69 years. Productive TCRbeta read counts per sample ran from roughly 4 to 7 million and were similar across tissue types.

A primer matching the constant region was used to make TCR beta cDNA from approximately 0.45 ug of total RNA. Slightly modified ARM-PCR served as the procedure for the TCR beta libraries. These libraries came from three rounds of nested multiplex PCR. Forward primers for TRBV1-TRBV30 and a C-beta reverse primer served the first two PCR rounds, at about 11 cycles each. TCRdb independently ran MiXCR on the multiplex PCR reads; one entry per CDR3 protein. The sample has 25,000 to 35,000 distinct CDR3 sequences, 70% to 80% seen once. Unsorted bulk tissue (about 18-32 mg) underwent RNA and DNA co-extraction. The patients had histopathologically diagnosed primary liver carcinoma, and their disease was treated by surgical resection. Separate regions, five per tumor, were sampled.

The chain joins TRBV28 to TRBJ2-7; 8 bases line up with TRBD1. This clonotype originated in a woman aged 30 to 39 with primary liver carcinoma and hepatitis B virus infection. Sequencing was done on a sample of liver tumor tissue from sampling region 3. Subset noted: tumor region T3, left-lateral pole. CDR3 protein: CASKGDRSPYKQYF. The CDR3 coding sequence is TGTGCCAGCAAGGGGGACAGGAGTCCTTACAAGCAGTACTTC.